Reported below is one T cell receptor beta chain. This clonotype was counted between two and nine times. Its antigen is unknown. No base quality information exists; no much larger clone differs at one position. The data are from a study of T-cell memory formation after mild COVID-19 (dated by TCRdb to 2020 to 2023). With regard to the full study: TCR sequence clusters from the two donors were found to be largely donor specific. Longitudinal TCRalpha and TCRbeta repertoire sequencing tracked T-cell clones expanding and contracting after mild COVID-19 in two donors. Two young, previously healthy adult volunteers made up the cohort, one male and one female. What the work shows at the level of the full study, not this receptor alone: Some responding clones were found in pre-infection memory, which suggests that pre-existing cross-reactive memory T cells took part in the SARS-CoV-2 response. Balanced CD4/CD8 phenotypes were observed for clones contracting from day 15 to 85, whereas a bias towards CD4+ was observed for a second wave of clones expanding from day 15 to 37. Only two mild cases were covered by the study, and larger cohorts that include severe cases with pre-infection samples were considered necessary. Contracting CD4+ clones were located mainly in the CM and EM memory subsets, whereas CD8+ clones were found to be enriched in EMRA. SARS-CoV-2 specificity was not confirmed for the second-wave clones peaking on day 37.

V and J lose 5 bases and 8 bases, and a span of 13 bases separates them. Measured from the cysteine to the phenylalanine, the CDR3 is 13 residues long. CDR3 DNA only is kept here, 39 bases in frame from base 1. CDR1 and CDR2, per the germline V gene, are SGHRS and YFSETQ. Ficoll-Paque density gradient centrifugation was used to isolate PBMCs. For sequencing, an Illumina NovaSeq 6000 was employed. TCRalpha and TCRbeta cDNA libraries were constructed by 5'RACE with constant-segment primers, with sample barcodes and unique molecular identifiers being introduced. RNA was extracted from every sample with Trizol reagent. The libraries were amplified in two PCR steps, and the second step added a second sample barcode and Illumina TruSeq adapters. The libraries were sequenced on an Illumina NovaSeq using 2 x 150 bp paired-end reads. The authors processed their data as follows. The reads were demultiplexed and collapsed into UMI-guided consensus sequences using migec v1.2.7. Using mixcr v2.1.11, the UMI consensuses were aligned to TRA and TRB V and J templates and assembled into clonotypes. A clonotype was counted as expanded or contracted only when both edgeR and NoisET called the clonotype significant, with the noise models trained on biological replicates. For edgeR calls, the thresholds were a false discovery rate-adjusted p below 0.01 and a log2 fold-change of 1. As an exploratory analysis of dynamics, max-normalized trajectories of the 1000 most abundant clonotypes were examined with PCA combined with hierarchical clustering. Separately sequenced CD4+ and CD8+ repertoires were used to assign a CD4 or CD8 phenotype to each responding clone. TCRdb redid the processing of the public reads, applying fastp at Q25 and MiXCR, and retained in-frame beta chains. Each entry is one CDR3 protein sequence, shown with its most common DNA and genes. These V and J calls are TCRdb output, not the study's own analysis. The table for this sample lists about 560,000 distinct CDR3 sequences; roughly 20% of them were counted only once. 7% to 9% of the sample belongs to the ten largest clones.

The V gene is TRBV5-1 and the J gene is TRBJ2-2; no confident D gene assignment can be made. What was sequenced was PBMCs or a T cell subset sorted from them (not recorded which). The TCR sequence derives from an adult woman who had mild COVID-19 (a few samples of this study predate the infection). The sample titles of this study are shuffled in the database, so cell type and time point are left out; the donor was told from shared clones. The DNA is TGCGCCAGCAGAGAGATAGGTGCTGGGGAGCTGTTTTTT. This sequence encodes CASREIGAGELFF.